The clone carrying this TCR beta chain came up once. As processed by the authors: Cell counts per sample came from amplifying reference gene primers. The table came from immunoSEQ multiplex PCR; TCRdb's copy has only in-frame clones and leaves some out. V and J calls and clone size follow that table, whereas D and trimming were derived from the DNA. The sample holds about 170,000 clones, roughly nine tenths seen once. The record originates from a study of blood T cell repertoires in COVID-19. The overall study: Sites in the United States, Italy and Spain provided acute and convalescent COVID-19 samples. T cells, B-cell-depleted T cells, or PBMCs supplied cDNA or gDNA.

The CDR3 sequence is 13 residues long. Per the germline V gene, CDR1 is SGHTA and CDR2 is FQGNSA. Trimming pared 6 bases from V and 6 bases from J, leaving 11 bases between. The source is an older man with acute or convalescent COVID-19. The V and J genes are TRBV7-2 and TRBJ1-4; possibly TRBD1 for D (6 bases). Sequencing used peripheral blood. The CDR3 DNA reads TGTGCCAGCAGTCGGGCAGGGGATGAAAAACTGTTTTTT. This codes for CASSRAGDEKLFF.